The rows below give T cell receptor beta chains drawn from one sample of a study of OX40 agonist ivuxolimab in advanced cancers. Generated by immunoSEQ multiplex PCR, the TCRdb table keeps only in-frame clones and is missing some. The table shows about 22,000 clones, with over 75% occurring only once. The sequencing used CD4+ or CD8+ T cells sorted from blood, collected in a trial of the OX40 agonist ivuxolimab. These receptors originate from an adult with an advanced solid tumor such as melanoma, head and neck, liver or kidney cancer. Each CDR3 is given with its conserved first and last residue. A D gene is named only where the DNA matches it firmly. Expanded clones get a size class; other rows say once, few or many, or leave the size out.

d_gene: NA; abundance: NA; j_gene: TRBJ2-1; v_gene: TRBV7-9; CDR3aa: CASKMSWLATYNEQFF
d_gene: TRBD2; abundance: NA; j_gene: TRBJ2-2; v_gene: TRBV2; CDR3aa: CASMTSGDTGELFF
d_gene: NA; abundance: NA; j_gene: TRBJ1-6; v_gene: TRBV5-1; CDR3aa: CASSLNRPDNSPLHF
d_gene: TRBD2; abundance: NA; j_gene: TRBJ2-1; v_gene: TRBV9; CDR3aa: CASSALLAGTYNEQFF
d_gene: NA; abundance: NA; j_gene: TRBJ2-3; v_gene: TRBV27; CDR3aa: CASSLRSRAGTDTQYF
d_gene: NA; abundance: few; j_gene: TRBJ1-2; v_gene: TRBV5-8; CDR3aa: CASSPRAYGYTF
d_gene: NA; abundance: NA; j_gene: TRBJ1-1; v_gene: TRBV6-5; CDR3aa: CASSYSGHTEAFF
d_gene: TRBD1; abundance: NA; j_gene: TRBJ2-1; v_gene: TRBV5-4; CDR3aa: CASSPGTGGEYEQFF
d_gene: NA; abundance: NA; j_gene: TRBJ2-7; v_gene: TRBV7-2; CDR3aa: CASSWGADEQYF
d_gene: NA; abundance: medium-sized; j_gene: TRBJ2-1; v_gene: TRBV6-5; CDR3aa: CASQTSGNYNEQFF
d_gene: NA; abundance: NA; j_gene: TRBJ2-7; v_gene: TRBV7-9; CDR3aa: CASSLGLGTAEQYF
d_gene: TRBD2; abundance: NA; j_gene: TRBJ2-3; v_gene: TRBV4-2; CDR3aa: CASSRGGGTSTDTQYF
d_gene: NA; abundance: few; j_gene: TRBJ2-3; v_gene: TRBV7-6; CDR3aa: CASSSRLGRSTDTQYF
d_gene: NA; abundance: few; j_gene: TRBJ1-6; v_gene: TRBV5-1; CDR3aa: CASSSKTLESNSPLHF
d_gene: TRBD1; abundance: NA; j_gene: TRBJ1-2; v_gene: TRBV30; CDR3aa: CAWSTGDWGYGYTF
d_gene: TRBD2; abundance: NA; j_gene: TRBJ2-2; v_gene: TRBV29-1; CDR3aa: CSVALAGGRSGELFF
d_gene: NA; abundance: once; j_gene: TRBJ2-7; v_gene: TRBV5-1; CDR3aa: CASSLAPEVYEQYF
d_gene: NA; abundance: NA; j_gene: TRBJ2-7; v_gene: TRBV18; CDR3aa: CASSPIDATYEQYF
d_gene: NA; abundance: NA; j_gene: TRBJ2-7; v_gene: TRBV19; CDR3aa: CASSMGDSYEQYF
d_gene: NA; abundance: NA; j_gene: TRBJ1-2; v_gene: TRBV7-2; CDR3aa: CASSLRTNNYGYTF
d_gene: NA; abundance: few; j_gene: TRBJ2-2; v_gene: TRBV7-8; CDR3aa: CASSLWGAPTGELFF
d_gene: TRBD2; abundance: few; j_gene: TRBJ2-5; v_gene: TRBV5-1; CDR3aa: CASSKTSGGPGETQYF
d_gene: NA; abundance: NA; j_gene: TRBJ1-2; v_gene: TRBV27; CDR3aa: CASSLSVGGLGYGYTF
d_gene: NA; abundance: NA; j_gene: TRBJ2-7; v_gene: TRBV4-3; CDR3aa: CASSQGSDYEQYF
d_gene: NA; abundance: once; j_gene: TRBJ2-5; v_gene: TRBV9; CDR3aa: CASSPRGDGAYQETQYF
d_gene: TRBD1; abundance: NA; j_gene: TRBJ1-3; v_gene: TRBV7-9; CDR3aa: CASSLGLGQGRNTIYF
d_gene: NA; abundance: NA; j_gene: TRBJ2-7; v_gene: TRBV11-2; CDR3aa: CASSLEAGRDGFYEQYF
d_gene: NA; abundance: once; j_gene: TRBJ2-6; v_gene: TRBV4-3; CDR3aa: CASSQESYRAGANVLTF
d_gene: NA; abundance: NA; j_gene: TRBJ1-4; v_gene: TRBV7-2; CDR3aa: CASSAQGIELFF
d_gene: NA; abundance: NA; j_gene: TRBJ1-2; v_gene: TRBV27; CDR3aa: CASSSAGAQVAF
d_gene: NA; abundance: NA; j_gene: TRBJ1-2; v_gene: TRBV11-3; CDR3aa: CASSFFRKQNYGYTF
d_gene: NA; abundance: NA; j_gene: TRBJ2-1; v_gene: TRBV10-3; CDR3aa: CAISEEEGGVYNEQFF
d_gene: TRBD1; abundance: once; j_gene: TRBJ2-2; v_gene: TRBV7-2; CDR3aa: CASSFSTGGTGELFF
d_gene: NA; abundance: NA; j_gene: TRBJ2-7; v_gene: TRBV30; CDR3aa: CAWRHQGGEQYF
d_gene: NA; abundance: NA; j_gene: TRBJ1-1; v_gene: TRBV6-1; CDR3aa: CASTWGSVGAFF
d_gene: NA; abundance: NA; j_gene: TRBJ2-7; v_gene: TRBV4-3; CDR3aa: CASSQDLGGSEYEQYF
d_gene: TRBD2; abundance: NA; j_gene: TRBJ2-5; v_gene: TRBV19; CDR3aa: CASSITSGNQETQYF
d_gene: TRBD2; abundance: NA; j_gene: TRBJ2-1; v_gene: TRBV5-6; CDR3aa: CASSLALAGNNEQFF
d_gene: TRBD2; abundance: NA; j_gene: TRBJ2-7; v_gene: TRBV5-6; CDR3aa: CASTRSFSGGAYEQYF
d_gene: NA; abundance: NA; j_gene: TRBJ2-1; v_gene: TRBV7-9; CDR3aa: CASSPERLSSYNEQFF
d_gene: TRBD1; abundance: NA; j_gene: TRBJ2-7; v_gene: TRBV6-1; CDR3aa: CASSEAMDRGAEQYF
d_gene: TRBD1; abundance: NA; j_gene: TRBJ2-7; v_gene: TRBV19; CDR3aa: CASSIPSTGPSSYEQYF
d_gene: NA; abundance: NA; j_gene: TRBJ2-7; v_gene: TRBV6-5; CDR3aa: CASSYSGETYEQYF
d_gene: NA; abundance: NA; j_gene: TRBJ2-3; v_gene: TRBV7-3; CDR3aa: CASSLMGNTDTQYF
d_gene: NA; abundance: NA; j_gene: TRBJ2-5; v_gene: TRBV5-8; CDR3aa: CASRDGASWGETQYF
d_gene: TRBD1; abundance: NA; j_gene: TRBJ2-7; v_gene: TRBV7-6; CDR3aa: CASSSTGGSYEQYF